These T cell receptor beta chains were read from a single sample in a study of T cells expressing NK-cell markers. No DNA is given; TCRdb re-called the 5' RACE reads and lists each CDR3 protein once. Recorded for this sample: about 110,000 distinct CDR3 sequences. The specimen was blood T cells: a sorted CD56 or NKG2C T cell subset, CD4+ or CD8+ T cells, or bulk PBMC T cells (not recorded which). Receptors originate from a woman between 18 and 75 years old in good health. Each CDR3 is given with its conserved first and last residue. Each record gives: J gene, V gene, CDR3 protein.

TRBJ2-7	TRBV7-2	CASSAYAGQVFYEQYF
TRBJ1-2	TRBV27	CASSLEGWVGGYTF
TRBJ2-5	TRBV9	CASSDGIQETQYF
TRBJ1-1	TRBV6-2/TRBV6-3	CASSYSNGWDTEAFF
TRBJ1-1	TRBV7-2	CASSLAPSGTGNTEAFF
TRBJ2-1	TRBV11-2	CASSPSGHYNEQFF
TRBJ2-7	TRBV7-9	CASGDSYEQYF
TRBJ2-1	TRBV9	CASSVGGNNEQFF
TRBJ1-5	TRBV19	CASSMLGNQPQHF
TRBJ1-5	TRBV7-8	CASSTPRGGELQPQHF
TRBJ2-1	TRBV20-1	CSARDGLGLAGEFF
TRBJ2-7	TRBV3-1	CASSQDLDGYEQYF
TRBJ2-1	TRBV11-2	CASSGGRDHRSYNEQFF
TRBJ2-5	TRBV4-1	CASSTGLEETQYF
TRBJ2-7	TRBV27	CASSGQQSSYEQYF
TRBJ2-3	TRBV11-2	CASSSRGYYTDTQYF
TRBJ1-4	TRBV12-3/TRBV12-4	CASSPGPTREKLFF
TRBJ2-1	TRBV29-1	CSAGPGGVSNEQFF
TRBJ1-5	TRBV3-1	CASSQDRGHNQPQHF
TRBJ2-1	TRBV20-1	CSASGGNSYNEQFF
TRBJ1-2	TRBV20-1	CSARELGGYGYTF
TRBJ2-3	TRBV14	CASSQVGADTQYF
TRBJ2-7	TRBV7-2	CASSSSSGESYEQYF
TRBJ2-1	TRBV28	CASSFSWTSGSSYNEQFF
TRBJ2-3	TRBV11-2	CASSRDTRQGTQYF
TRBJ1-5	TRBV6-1	CASSQNNGGNQPQHF
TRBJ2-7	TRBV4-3	CASSQDPTNAYEQYF
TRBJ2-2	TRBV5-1	CASSFGSNTGELFF
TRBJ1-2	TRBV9	CASSVGWGKDYGYTF
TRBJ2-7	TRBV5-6	CASSLNPGLAYEQYF
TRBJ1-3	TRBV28	CASRLQGDLNTIYF
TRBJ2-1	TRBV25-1	CASSRGAEIGEQFF
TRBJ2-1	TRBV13	CASSSWGAYNEQFF
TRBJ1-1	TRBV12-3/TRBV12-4	CASIGTDRGNTEAFF
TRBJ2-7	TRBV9	CASSVEVAGFDVYF
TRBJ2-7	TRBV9	CASSVGLAGYEQYF
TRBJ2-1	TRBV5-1	CASSSGLAQEQFF
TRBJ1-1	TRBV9	CASSVGGGPTEAFF
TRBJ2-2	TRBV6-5	CASSYVSTRNTGELFF
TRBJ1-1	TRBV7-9	CASTPESDGAFF
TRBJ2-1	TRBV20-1	CSAGQPDNEQFF
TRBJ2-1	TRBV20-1	CSAIRDPNEQFF
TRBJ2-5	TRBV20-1	CSASDDIIPFPQYF
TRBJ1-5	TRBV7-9	CASSPGTGGSNQPQHF
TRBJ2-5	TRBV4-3	CASSPRPGLGDQETQYF
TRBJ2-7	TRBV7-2	CASSLGASGIYEQYF
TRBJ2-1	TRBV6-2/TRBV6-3	CASSSSGGSYNEQFF
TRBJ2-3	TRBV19	CASSIVLGGLGTDTQYF